This entry describes one T cell receptor beta chain. Its target is unknown. Blood draws occurred at baseline, cycle 4 day 1, and cycle 7 day 1. TCRdb keeps only in-frame clones here, not all; method: immunoSEQ multiplex PCR. The sample includes 95,000 to 100,000 clones, about 80% seen only once; the top ten take roughly 1.5%. Germline lookup yields CDR1 SGHVS and CDR2 FQNEAQ. The CDR3 is 14 amino acids. Trimming removed 5 bases at V and 2 bases at J, with 10 bases between. These data originate in a study of OX40 agonist ivuxolimab in advanced cancers. Study-wide findings and caveats: In the 0.1 to 3.0 mg/kg range, CD4+ and CD8+ blood T cells had expanded clonally by week 6.

V is TRBV7-8 and J is TRBJ1-5, with no clear D. Sequenced here: CD4+ or CD8+ T cells sorted from blood, sampled in a trial of the OX40 agonist ivuxolimab. The sequence was obtained from an adult with an advanced solid tumor such as melanoma, head and neck, liver or kidney cancer. The CDR3 spells CASSVASGNQPQHF. The CDR3 DNA reads TGTGCCAGCAGCGTGGCGTCGGGCAATCAGCCCCAGCATTTT.